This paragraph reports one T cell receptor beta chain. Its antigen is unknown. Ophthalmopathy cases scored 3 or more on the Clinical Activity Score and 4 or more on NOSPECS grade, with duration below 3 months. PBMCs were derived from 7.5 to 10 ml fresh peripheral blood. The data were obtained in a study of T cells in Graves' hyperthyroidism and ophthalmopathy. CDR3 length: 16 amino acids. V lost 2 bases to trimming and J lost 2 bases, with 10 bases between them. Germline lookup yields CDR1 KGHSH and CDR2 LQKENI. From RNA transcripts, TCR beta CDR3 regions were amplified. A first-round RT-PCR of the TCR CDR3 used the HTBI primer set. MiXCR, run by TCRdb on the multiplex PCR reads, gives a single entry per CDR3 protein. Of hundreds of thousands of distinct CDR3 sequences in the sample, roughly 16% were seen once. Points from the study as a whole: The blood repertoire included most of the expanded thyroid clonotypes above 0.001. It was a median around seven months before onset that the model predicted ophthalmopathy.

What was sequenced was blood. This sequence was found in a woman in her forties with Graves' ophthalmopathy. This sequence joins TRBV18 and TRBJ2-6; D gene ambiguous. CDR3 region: CASSPIDGAGANVLTF. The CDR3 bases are TGTGCCAGCTCACCAATAGACGGAGCTGGGGCCAACGTCCTGACTTTC.